This TCR beta chain was sequenced in a study of blood T cell repertoires in COVID-19. Sequencing was performed with immunoSEQ multiplex PCR; in TCRdb, only in-frame clones are kept and a portion is missing. The table has over 60,000 clones, 88% seen once. The CDR3 loop spans 12 amino acids. This chain connects TRBV21-1 to TRBJ2-7; TRBD2, the table's D call, lacks a check against the DNA. TRBV21-1 represents a pseudogene. The receptor's source is a man between 65 and 85 years old with active or convalescent COVID-19. What was sequenced was peripheral blood. The CDR3 nucleotides are TGTGCTCTCATTCGGGAGACCTACGAGCAGTACTTC. Protein: CALIRETYEQYF.